Below, 30 T cell receptor beta chains from the same sample are listed, as sequenced in a study of CD8 T cells in Susac syndrome. After extraction with the RNeasy kit, roughly 0.45 to 1 ug of the RNA was reverse transcribed using random hexamers. A single record per CDR3 protein comes from TCRdb applying MiXCR to the immunoSEQ multiplex PCR reads. The repertoire has 100,000 to 150,000 distinct CDR3 sequences, 85% to 95% of them found once; the top ten carry 0.093%. The specimen sequenced was CD4+ T cells from PBMCs. These receptors were taken from a human donor with multiple sclerosis.

This chain links TRBV20-1 with TRBJ1-2; D is perhaps TRBD1 (5 bases). The ends were cut back, 5 bases at V and 3 bases at J, with 13 bases in the middle. CDR1 and CDR2 from the germline V gene are DFQATT and SNEGSKA (reference sequence). CDR3 length: 13 amino acids. The CDR3 spells CSAARGSYYGYTF. The CDR3 DNA is TGCAGTGCTGCGAGGGGAAGTTACTATGGCTACACCTTC.

This clonotype has a single count. The gene calls are TRBV7-9 and TRBJ1-1, with unresolved D. The CDR3 sequence is 12 residues long. Germline CDR1 is SEHNR and CDR2 is FQNEAQ (reference sequence). V lost 2 bases and J lost 5, with 6 bases in between. CDR3 DNA: TGTGCCAGCAGCTTACGGGAGACTGAAGCTTTCTTT. Translating gives CASSLRETEAFF.

CDR3 protein: CASSEQGRRTEAFF. In DNA form, the CDR3 reads TGTGCCAGCAGTGAGCAGGGAAGGCGCACTGAAGCTTTCTTT. The chain has TRBV25-1 and TRBJ1-1; D perhaps matches TRBD1 (5 bases). The CDR3 is made up of 14 amino acids. With 3 bases removed from V and 4 bases from J, the gap between germline ends came to 12 bases. Per the germline V gene, CDR1 is MGHDK and CDR2 is SYGVNS.

This clonotype has only one observation. V and J are TRBV3-1 and TRBJ2-3; 7 nucleotides match TRBD2. CDR1 is LGHDT and CDR2 is YNNKEL in the germline V gene (reference sequence). V lost 4 bases, J lost 2 bases, and 9 bases stayed unmatched. The CDR3 is made up of 16 amino acids. This CDR3 reads CASSLGGAGLTDTQYF. CDR3 in DNA: TGTGCCAGCAGCCTGGGAGGGGCAGGGCTCACAGATACGCAGTATTTT.

The genes are TRBV3-1 and TRBJ1-2, with unresolved D. Germline CDR1 is LGHDT and CDR2 is YNNKEL (reference sequence). V gave up 1 base and J gave up 6 bases, with 12 bases separating them. The CDR3 loop spans 14 amino acids. Here the CDR3 DNA reads TGTGCCAGCAGCCAAGGTAGTACCTCGGATGGCTACACCTTC. Encoded protein: CASSQGSTSDGYTF. The full variable domain, in which reference TRBV3-1 and TRBJ1-2 provide the parts outside the CDR3, is DTAVSQTPKYLVTQMGNDKSIKCEQNLGHDTMYWYKQDSKKFLKIMFSYNNKELIINETVPNRFSPKSPDKAHLNLHINSLELGDSAVYFCASSQGSTSDGYTFGSGTRLTVV.

This rearrangement joins TRBV7-8 to TRBJ2-3; 7 bases line up with TRBD2. V was clipped by 3 bases and J by 4 bases; unmatched bases: 7. Germline CDR1 reads SGHVS; CDR2 reads FQNEAQ. CDR3 length equals 15 residues. The CDR3 bases are TGTGCCAGCAGCTTGGGAGGGCGTACTCCAGATACGCAGTATTTT. Amino acids: CASSLGGRTPDTQYF.

The chain has TRBV25-1 and TRBJ1-1; the match to TRBD1 covers 9 bases. The germline gives CDR1 MGHDK, CDR2 SYGVNS. The trim removed 6 bases at V and 2 bases at J, leaving 10 bases unmatched. This CDR3 comprises 16 residues. In DNA, the CDR3 is TGTGCCAGCAGGCCTAACCGGGACAGGGAAAACACTGAAGCTTTCTTT. Translating it yields CASRPNRDRENTEAFF.

With respect to this clonotype: Mismatch with germline at one junction end may stem from a read error. The rearrangement links TRBV3-1 to TRBJ2-6, with D possibly being TRBD2 (5 bases). The CDR3 runs 11 residues. Per germline, CDR1 LGHDT and CDR2 YNNKEL (reference sequence). The chain's CDR3 is CASSQDSAASF. The CDR3 DNA reads as TGTGCCAGCAGCCAGGACTCAGCGGCGTCTTTC.

This chain joins TRBV7-9 and TRBJ1-1; tentative D call: TRBD1 (6 bases). There are 14 residues in the CDR3. Trimming took off 5 bases at V and 5 bases at J, with 15 bases between the two ends. Germline loops: CDR1 SEHNR, CDR2 FQNEAQ (reference sequence). CDR3 bases: TGTGCCAGCAGCGCCAGACAGGAGGGAACTGAAGCTTTCTTT. Translated: CASSARQEGTEAFF.

This rearrangement joins TRBV28 to TRBJ2-4; a weak D match, TRBD2 (7 bases). Trimming took 2 bases from V and 8 from J, leaving 16 bases between them. This CDR3 comprises 15 residues. CDR1 is MDHEN and CDR2 is SYDVKM in the germline V gene. The CDR3 DNA reads as TGTGCCAGCAGTTTAATTTCGGGGGGCGGATACATTCAGTACTTC. Its protein is CASSLISGGGYIQYF.

J is TRBJ2-7 and V is TRBV7-9, with D possibly TRBD1 on 6 matching bases. The CDR3 is made up of 16 amino acids. Trimming cost V 5 bases and J 3 bases, with 20 bases left between them. The germline CDR1 and CDR2 sequences are SEHNR and FQNEAQ (reference sequence). This chain's CDR3 is CASSVRTQGKYYEQYF. As DNA, the CDR3 is TGTGCCAGCAGCGTAAGAACACAGGGAAAATACTACGAGCAGTACTTC.

The chain employs TRBV4-2 and TRBJ1-6; D not resolved. This CDR3 is built from 16 residues. The V end was cut by 6 bases, the J end by 5 bases, with 17 bases between. Germline V gives CDR1 LGHNA, CDR2 YNFKEQ. The CDR3 DNA sequence: TGTGCCAGCAGAAGAGCACCGGGAGACAATAATTCACCCCTCCACTTT. The encoded protein is CASRRAPGDNNSPLHF.

The rearrangement links TRBV7-2 to TRBJ2-7, with D perhaps assigned TRBD1 or TRBD2 (6 bases each). Germline V gene lookup returns CDR1 SGHTA and CDR2 FQGNSA. The CDR3 extends over 16 amino acids. Trimming cost V 1 base and J 5 bases, with 18 bases left between them. The CDR3 sequence: CASSLVVSGANHEQYF. Here the CDR3 DNA reads TGTGCCAGCAGCTTAGTGGTATCGGGGGCTAACCACGAGCAGTACTTC. Full variable domain (outside the CDR3, taken from reference TRBV7-2 and TRBJ2-7): GAGVSQSPSNKVTEKGKDVELRCDPISGHTALYWYRQSLGQGLEFLIYFQGNSAPDKSGLPSDRFSAERTGGSVSTLTIQRTQQEDSAVYLCASSLVVSGANHEQYFGPGTRLTVT.

This clonotype was seen once. The rearrangement uses TRBV29-1 and TRBJ1-5, with unresolved D. V lost 4 bases to trimming and J lost 6 bases, with 13 bases between them. This CDR3 is built from 13 residues. Germline V CDR1 and CDR2: SQVTM, ANQGSEA. CDR3 nucleotide sequence: TGCAGCGTTGGCGAGGGTTGGGGTCAGCCCCAGCATTTT. This translates into CSVGEGWGQPQHF.

The V and J genes are TRBV29-1 and TRBJ2-1; 12 positions match TRBD1. CDR1 is SQVTM, CDR2 ANQGSEA, per germline. Trimming removed 6 bases from V and 13 bases from J; junction bases left unmatched: 7. The CDR3 sequence is 12 residues long. The CDR3 here is CSVGGQGADQFF. CDR3 sequence (DNA): TGCAGCGTGGGGGGACAGGGGGCGGACCAGTTCTTC.

The V gene is TRBV5-1, the J gene TRBJ2-3; TRBD2 is a possible D gene (6 bases). This CDR3 spans 16 amino acids. The germline gives CDR1 SGHRS, CDR2 YFSETQ. The V gene lost 0 bases and the J gene lost 4 bases, with 15 bases spanning the gap. Written as DNA, the CDR3 is TGCGCCAGCAGCTTGGAAGGGACTGTGGGTTCAGATACGCAGTATTTT. Translating gives CASSLEGTVGSDTQYF.

This chain joins TRBV6-1 and TRBJ1-1; no reliable D call. The V gene lost 5 bases and the J gene lost 0 bases, with 10 bases spanning the gap. The CDR3 is 14 residues long. CDR1 and CDR2 from the germline V gene are MNHNS and SASEGT. The CDR3 spells CASSFRTVNTEAFF. In DNA form, the CDR3 reads TGTGCCAGCAGTTTCCGGACGGTGAACACTGAAGCTTTCTTT.

This chain uses TRBV20-1 with TRBJ2-5; TRBD1 agrees at 8 bases. Germline CDR1 is DFQATT and CDR2 is SNEGSKA (reference sequence). J gave up 1 base and V 5 bases, and 6 bases lay outside the gene matches. The CDR3 spans 14 residues. The CDR3 protein is CSASPGGFQETQYF. The CDR3 bases are TGCAGTGCTTCCCCAGGGGGCTTCCAAGAGACCCAGTACTTC.

This rearrangement joins TRBV12-3 or TRBV12-4 to TRBJ1-1; D gene unclear. The CDR3 totals 13 residues. V lost 4 bases, J lost 1 base, and 7 bases lay in between. The DNA for the CDR3 is TGTGCCAGCAGTTGGGCCCCGAACACTGAAGCTTTCTTT. Protein product: CASSWAPNTEAFF.

V and J are TRBV20-1 and TRBJ1-5; D not certain. Germline CDR1 is DFQATT and CDR2 is SNEGSKA (reference sequence). V was trimmed by 5 bases and J by 3 bases, leaving 11 bases between them. The CDR3 is 13 residues long. CDR3 amino acids: CSAWMGYNQPQHF. DNA for the CDR3: TGCAGTGCTTGGATGGGATACAATCAGCCCCAGCATTTT.

The chain has TRBV28 and TRBJ1-6; D unclear. The CDR3 sequence is 15 residues long. V lost 4 bases and J lost 4, with 11 bases in between. CDR1 MDHEN and CDR2 SYDVKM come from the germline V gene. The CDR3 DNA is TGTGCCAGCAGTTCGATCACAGCTTATAATTCACCCCTCCACTTT. Amino acids: CASSSITAYNSPLHF.

CDR3 nucleotide sequence: TGTGCCAGCAGCCGAATTGACAGGAGCTCCTATAATTCACCCCTCCACTTT. Amino acid sequence: CASSRIDRSSYNSPLHF. J is TRBJ1-6 and V is TRBV5-6, with TRBD1 as a possible D gene (6 bases). The CDR3 is 17 residues long. V shed 4 bases and J shed 0 bases, with 14 bases lying between them. From germline, CDR1 is SGHDT and CDR2 YYEEEE.

This clonotype is a singleton in its sample. This chain connects TRBV27 to TRBJ1-4; D is possibly TRBD1 (6 bases). The germline CDR1 and CDR2 sequences are MNHEY and SMNVEV (reference sequence). Trimming removed 3 bases from V and 8 bases from J, with 16 bases in between. The CDR3 loop spans 15 amino acids. The CDR3: CASSFLSGVGEKLFF. CDR3 nucleotides: TGTGCCAGCAGTTTTCTCTCAGGGGTCGGCGAAAAACTGTTTTTT. The variable domain in full, with the rest retrieved from reference TRBV27 and TRBJ1-4, is EAQVTQNPRYLITVTGKKLTVTCSQNMNHEYMSWYRQDPGLGLRQIYYSMNVEVTDKGDVPEGYKVSRKEKRNFPLILESPSPNQTSLYFCASSFLSGVGEKLFFGSGTQLSVL.

The chain uses TRBV4-2 and TRBJ1-4, with 7 positions matching TRBD1. V dropped 1 base and J dropped 5; count of bases not matched to a gene: 7. The CDR3 is 16 amino acids. In germline, CDR1 is LGHNA, CDR2 YNFKEQ. CDR3 protein: CASSQVKGAENEKLFF. The CDR3 region has the DNA TGTGCCAGCAGCCAAGTCAAGGGGGCCGAAAATGAAAAACTGTTTTTT.

The chain employs TRBV6-5 and TRBJ1-5; D gene uncertain. The V end was cut by 8 bases, the J end by 10 bases, with 21 bases between. From germline, CDR1 is MNHEY and CDR2 SVGAGI. This CDR3 is built from 14 residues. The DNA for the CDR3 is TGTGCCAGCCGACCGGGCAGCGGCTTTAATCCCCAGCATTTT. Translated, it gives CASRPGSGFNPQHF.

V is TRBV27 and J is TRBJ1-5; a weak D match, TRBD1 (5 bases). The CDR3 contains 16 residues. Per the germline V gene, CDR1 is MNHEY and CDR2 is SMNVEV (reference sequence). With 3 bases removed from V and 3 bases from J, the gap between germline ends came to 15 bases. The CDR3 DNA is TGTGCCAGCAGTTTGCGCCCCGGGGCCATCAATCAGCCCCAGCATTTT. It codes for CASSLRPGAINQPQHF.

This rearrangement joins TRBV5-4 to TRBJ2-3; 10 nucleotides line up with TRBD1. J lost 2 bases, V lost 4 bases, and 10 bases had no gene match. This CDR3 spans 17 amino acids. Germline V gene lookup returns CDR1 SGHNT and CDR2 YYREEE (reference sequence). The DNA of the CDR3 is TGTGCCAGCAGCCCCCCGGGACAGGGGCCGGACACAGATACGCAGTATTTT. Its protein is CASSPPGQGPDTDTQYF.

V and J are TRBV25-1 and TRBJ1-6; 7 bases align to TRBD1. V was pared by 8 bases and J by 9 bases, with 7 bases of the junction left unmatched. Germline CDR1 and CDR2: MGHDK and SYGVNS. CDR3 length equals 13 residues. For the CDR3, the DNA is TGTGCCAGCTCCGACAGGGCCACTTCACCCCTCCACTTT. This codes for CASSDRATSPLHF.

This clonotype was seen more than once but under ten times. The gene calls are TRBV18 and TRBJ2-3; D is undetermined. There are 13 residues in the CDR3. V shed 6 bases and J shed 0 bases, with 7 bases lying between them. Germline CDR1 is KGHSH and CDR2 is LQKENI. This CDR3 reads CASSPPSTDTQYF. The CDR3 nucleotides read TGTGCCAGCTCCCCCCCAAGCACAGATACGCAGTATTTT. The whole variable domain, filled in from reference TRBV18 and TRBJ2-3, reads NAGVMQNPRHLVRRRGQEARLRCSPMKGHSHVYWYRQLPEEGLKFMVYLQKENIIDESGMPKERFSAEFPKEGPSILRIQQVVRGDSAAYFCASSPPSTDTQYFGPGTRLTVL.

The CDR3 sequence is CASSSPGRANNEQFF. Written as DNA, the CDR3 is TGCGCCAGCAGCTCCCCCGGGCGGGCGAACAATGAGCAGTTCTTC. The gene calls are TRBV5-1 and TRBJ2-1; perhaps TRBD2 as D (5 bases). Germline V lookup: CDR1 SGHRS, CDR2 YFSETQ. The CDR3 is made up of 15 amino acids. V lost 3 bases to trimming and J lost 5 bases, with 15 bases between them. Combining the CDR3 with reference TRBV5-1 and TRBJ2-1 gives the whole variable domain KAGVTQTPRYLIKTRGQQVTLSCSPISGHRSVSWYQQTPGQGLQFLFEYFSETQRNKGNFPGRFSGRQFSNSRSEMNVSTLELGDSALYLCASSSPGRANNEQFFGPGTRLTVL.